This T cell receptor (beta chain) was captured by sequencing in a study of OX40 agonist ivuxolimab in advanced cancers. At the level of the study: Treatment of patients was with ivuxolimab, an agonistic anti-OX40 (CD134) antibody. People who had prior anti-PD-1, anti-PD-L1 or anti-CTLA-4 therapy could take part, and under 45% had some. Overall study results and limits: Expanded clones belonging to CD8+ T cells outnumbered, on average, those of CD4+.

Sequenced by immunoSEQ multiplex PCR; TCRdb stores in-frame clones only, minus some. In the table there are over 9,500 clones, 77% of which are singletons. In the case of this clone: Its antigen is not identified. At one end, the junction sequence differs from germline, possibly due to a read error.

Germline lookup yields CDR1 SSHAT and CDR2 FNYEAQ (reference sequence). The CDR3 spans 19 residues. This clonotype was obtained from an adult with an advanced solid tumor such as melanoma, head and neck, liver or kidney cancer. The genes are TRBV7-7 and TRBJ1-6, with 10 nucleotides matching TRBD1. The sequenced sample was CD4+ or CD8+ T cells sorted from blood, obtained in a trial of the OX40 agonist ivuxolimab. The CDR3 reads CASSFRQGARLSYNSPLHF. The CDR3 DNA follows: TGTGCTAGCAGCTTTCGACAGGGGGCTCGTCTTTCCTATAATTCACCCCTCCACTTT.